This entry describes one T cell receptor (beta chain). Its antigen is still unknown. The germline gene is not matched at one end of the junction; a read error may be the cause. After 5'RACE with constant-segment primers, TCR alpha and TCR beta cDNA libraries carrying sample barcodes and UMIs were obtained. TCRdb recomputed calls from the 5' RACE reads with MiXCR, one row per CDR3 protein. The data contain 110,000 to 150,000 distinct CDR3 sequences, approximately 26% of them singletons. The germline CDR1 and CDR2 sequences are KGHDR and SFDVKD. This CDR3 comprises 17 residues. The record originates from a study of T-cell memory formation after mild COVID-19. Study findings and constraints: Clones shrinking between day 15 and 85 showed a balanced CD4/CD8 split, and those that grew later tilted toward CD4+. Contracting CD4+ clones lay largely in CM and EM, with CD8+ ones residing in EMRA. The finding that pre-infection memory included some responding clones suggested that cross-reactive memory joined.

The sequenced sample consisted of PBMCs or a T cell subset sorted from them (not recorded which). The chain is built from TRBV24-1 and TRBJ2-2; D perhaps matches TRBD2 (5 bases). The sequence came from an adult woman who had mild COVID-19 (a few samples of this study predate the infection). Cell type and time point are not known. CDR3 coding DNA: TGTGACACCAGTGATTTTGTGAGCGGAGGGAACACCGGGGAGCTGTTTTTT. Translating it yields CDTSDFVSGGNTGELFF.